This TCR beta chain was recorded in a study of blood T cell repertoires in COVID-19. TCRdb's copy holds only in-frame clones and misses some; the assay was immunoSEQ multiplex PCR. The table lists tens of thousands of clones, about four fifths of them singletons. J was trimmed by 0 bases and V by 4 bases; bases with no gene match: 14. The CDR3 runs to 19 residues. Germline CDR1 reads SGHNT; CDR2 reads YYREEE (reference sequence). The sequence was obtained from a man older than 75 with active or convalescent COVID-19. Sequencing used peripheral blood. V usage is TRBV5-4 and J usage is TRBJ2-4; 9 bases match TRBD2. The CDR3 loop reads CASSEQGRGGTQAKNIQYF. CDR3 bases: TGTGCCAGCAGCGAACAAGGGCGGGGGGGCACTCAAGCCAAAAACATTCAGTACTTC.